This is a list of T cell receptor beta chains from one sample in a study of blood T cell repertoires in COVID-19. Measured with immunoSEQ multiplex PCR; TCRdb has only the in-frame clones, and not every one. The sample lists tens of thousands of clones; almost 85% were seen once. Sequencing was carried out using peripheral blood. The source of these receptors is an elderly woman with acute or convalescent COVID-19. Each CDR3 is given with its conserved first and last residue. D genes are given only for firm matches. Where a row states a size, it is once, few, many or the class of an expanded clone; other rows omit it.

D: TRBD1
J: TRBJ1-5
V: TRBV30
size: NA
length: 21
DNA: TGTGCCTGGAGTACCCGGGACAGGGGTGGCCAGGGGTGCTATAGCAATCAGCCCCAGCATTTT
CDR3: CAWSTRDRGGQGCYSNQPQHF

D: NA
J: TRBJ1-1
V: TRBV29-1
size: NA
length: 11
DNA: TGCAGCGTCCTAGGGGGGGCTCGGGCTTTCTTT
CDR3: CSVLGGARAFF

D: TRBD2
J: TRBJ2-1
V: TRBV11-1
size: NA
length: 15
DNA: TGTGCCAGCAGCTCGGGACTAGCAGTTTACAATGAGCAGTTCTTC
CDR3: CASSSGLAVYNEQFF

D: NA
J: TRBJ2-3
V: TRBV15
size: NA
length: 16
DNA: TGTGCCACCAGCAGAGAGCGGGGTCTTAGCACAGATACGCAGTATTTT
CDR3: CATSRERGLSTDTQYF

D: NA
J: TRBJ1-6
V: TRBV7-8
size: NA
length: 15
DNA: TGTGCCAGCAGCCCAGTGGTGACGGGTAATTCACCCCTCCACTTT
CDR3: CASSPVVTGNSPLHF

D: NA
J: TRBJ2-3
V: TRBV20-1
size: NA
length: 11
DNA: TGCAGTGCTTACAGAGCAGATACGCAGTATTTT
CDR3: CSAYRADTQYF

D: TRBD2
J: TRBJ2-2
V: TRBV6-5
size: NA
length: 14
DNA: TGTGCCAGCATGGGACTAGCTGCCTCCGGGGAGCTGTTTTTT
CDR3: CASMGLAASGELFF

D: NA
J: TRBJ2-7
V: TRBV25-1
size: once
length: 13
DNA: TGTGCCAGCAGTGTAACCGGGACCTACGAGCAGTACTTC
CDR3: CASSVTGTYEQYF

D: NA
J: TRBJ2-1
V: TRBV11-3
size: NA
length: 15
DNA: TGTGCCAGCAGCTTAGGTTTCAGGGAAGGTGGTGAGCAGTTCTTC
CDR3: CASSLGFREGGEQFF

D: TRBD1
J: TRBJ2-1
V: TRBV7-6
size: NA
length: 15
DNA: TGTGCCAGCAGCTCGGGACAGGGGACCTACAATGAGCAGTTCTTC
CDR3: CASSSGQGTYNEQFF

D: NA
J: TRBJ2-4
V: TRBV6-5
size: NA
length: 15
DNA: TGTGCCAGCAGTTCCCCGATGGGGGGTACGAACATTCAGTACTTC
CDR3: CASSSPMGGTNIQYF

D: NA
J: TRBJ1-1
V: TRBV7-9
size: few
length: 12
DNA: TGTGCCAGCAAGGGGGTTAACACTGAAGCTTTCTTT
CDR3: CASKGVNTEAFF

D: TRBD1
J: TRBJ2-3
V: TRBV9
size: once
length: 16
DNA: TGTGCCAGCAGCGTAGCTCCAGGGGGTACCACAGATACGCAGTATTTT
CDR3: CASSVAPGGTTDTQYF

D: NA
J: TRBJ1-1
V: TRBV19
size: once
length: 13
DNA: TGTGCCAGTAGTACCTCCCAGGGCGCTGAAGCTTTCTTT
CDR3: CASSTSQGAEAFF

D: NA
J: TRBJ2-5
V: TRBV5-6
size: NA
length: 19
DNA: TGTGCCAGCAGCTTATTGTCGGCGGGCCGCGATCGGTACCAAGAGACCCAGTACTTC
CDR3: CASSLLSAGRDRYQETQYF

D: TRBD2
J: TRBJ2-1
V: TRBV4-1
size: NA
length: 16
DNA: TGCGCCAGCAGCCAGAGGCGGACTAGCGGGAGTCCTTATCAGTTCTTC
CDR3: CASSQRRTSGSPYQFF

D: TRBD1
J: TRBJ1-2
V: TRBV5-3
size: NA
length: 15
DNA: TGTGCCAGAAGCTTCGATCGACAGGGTAACTATGGCTACACCTTC
CDR3: CARSFDRQGNYGYTF

D: TRBD1
J: TRBJ1-2
V: TRBV11-1
size: few
length: 13
DNA: TGTGCCAGCAGCGCCGACAGGGGCTATGGCTACACCTTC
CDR3: CASSADRGYGYTF

D: TRBD1
J: TRBJ1-2
V: TRBV29-1
size: NA
length: 14
DNA: TGCAGCGTTGCGGGGACAGGGGAATCCTATGGCTACACCTTC
CDR3: CSVAGTGESYGYTF